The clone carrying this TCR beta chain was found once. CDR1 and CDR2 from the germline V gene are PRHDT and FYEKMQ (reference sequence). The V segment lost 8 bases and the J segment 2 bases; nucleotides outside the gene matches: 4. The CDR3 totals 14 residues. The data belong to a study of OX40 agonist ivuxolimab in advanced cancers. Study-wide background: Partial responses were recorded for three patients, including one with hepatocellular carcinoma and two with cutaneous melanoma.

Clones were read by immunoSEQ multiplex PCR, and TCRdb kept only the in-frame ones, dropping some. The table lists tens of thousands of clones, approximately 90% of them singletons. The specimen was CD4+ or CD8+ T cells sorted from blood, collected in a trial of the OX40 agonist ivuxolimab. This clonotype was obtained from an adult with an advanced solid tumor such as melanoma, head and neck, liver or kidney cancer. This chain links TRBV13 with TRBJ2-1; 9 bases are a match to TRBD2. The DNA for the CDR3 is TGTGCCAGCTTTAGCGGGGGACCCTACAATGAGCAGTTCTTC. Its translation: CASFSGGPYNEQFF.